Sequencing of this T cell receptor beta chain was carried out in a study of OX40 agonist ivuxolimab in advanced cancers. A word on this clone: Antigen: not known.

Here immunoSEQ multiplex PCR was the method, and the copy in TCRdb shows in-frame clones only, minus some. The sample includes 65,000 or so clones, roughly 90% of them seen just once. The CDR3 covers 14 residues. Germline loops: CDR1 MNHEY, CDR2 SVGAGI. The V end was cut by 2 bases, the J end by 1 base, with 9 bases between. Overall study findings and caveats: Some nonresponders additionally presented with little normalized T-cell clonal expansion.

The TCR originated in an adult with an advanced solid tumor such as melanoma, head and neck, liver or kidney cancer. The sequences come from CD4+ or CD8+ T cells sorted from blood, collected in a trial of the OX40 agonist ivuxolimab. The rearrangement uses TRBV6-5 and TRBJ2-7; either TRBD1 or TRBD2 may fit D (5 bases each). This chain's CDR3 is CASSYGGPSYEQYF. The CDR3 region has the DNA TGTGCCAGCAGTTACGGGGGACCATCCTACGAGCAGTACTTC.